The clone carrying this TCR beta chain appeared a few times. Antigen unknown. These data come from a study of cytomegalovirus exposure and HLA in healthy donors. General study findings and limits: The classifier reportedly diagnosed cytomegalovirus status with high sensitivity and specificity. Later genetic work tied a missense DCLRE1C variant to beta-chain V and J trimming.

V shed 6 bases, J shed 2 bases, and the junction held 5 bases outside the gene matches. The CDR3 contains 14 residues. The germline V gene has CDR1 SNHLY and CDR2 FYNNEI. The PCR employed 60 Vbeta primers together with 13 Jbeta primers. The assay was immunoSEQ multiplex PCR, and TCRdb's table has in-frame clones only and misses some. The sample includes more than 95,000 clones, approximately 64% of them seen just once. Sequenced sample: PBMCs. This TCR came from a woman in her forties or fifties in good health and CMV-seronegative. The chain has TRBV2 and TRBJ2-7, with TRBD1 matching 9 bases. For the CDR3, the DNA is TGTGCCAGCAGGACCGGGACAGGGACCTACGAGCAGTACTTC. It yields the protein CASRTGTGTYEQYF.